This T cell receptor beta chain was identified in a study of post-analysis software for immune sequencing data. Overall study: Recorded subtypes: relapsing-remitting, secondary progressive, progressive-relapsing; some patients unannotated.

TCR beta cDNA libraries included unique molecular identifiers. The yield from roughly 1 to 10 million T cells was roughly 500,000 cDNA molecules in total. One entry per CDR3 protein results from TCRdb running MiXCR on the PCR reads. The sample includes 750,000 to 900,000 distinct CDR3 sequences, more than 45% of them seen just once. Of note for this clonotype: Its specificity is not known.

Study-wide results and limits: Controls' normalized Chao1 diversity significantly exceeded that of multiple sclerosis patients. Samples sharing a preparation batch grouped tightly together when assessed by F measure. Elevated frequency relative to controls characterized 4 or 5 TRBV segments in patients, TRBV5-6, TRBV5-1 and TRBV20-1 among them.

The CDR3 length is 11 residues. The germline gives CDR1 GTSNPN, CDR2 SVGIG (reference sequence). The origin of this receptor is a girl between 5 and 17 years old with multiple sclerosis. The rearrangement links TRBV30 to TRBJ1-2; a weak D match, TRBD1 (5 bases). The sequenced sample consisted of blood. As DNA, the CDR3 is TGTGCGAGGGGATTGGACTATGGCTACACCTTC. This gives the protein CARGLDYGYTF.